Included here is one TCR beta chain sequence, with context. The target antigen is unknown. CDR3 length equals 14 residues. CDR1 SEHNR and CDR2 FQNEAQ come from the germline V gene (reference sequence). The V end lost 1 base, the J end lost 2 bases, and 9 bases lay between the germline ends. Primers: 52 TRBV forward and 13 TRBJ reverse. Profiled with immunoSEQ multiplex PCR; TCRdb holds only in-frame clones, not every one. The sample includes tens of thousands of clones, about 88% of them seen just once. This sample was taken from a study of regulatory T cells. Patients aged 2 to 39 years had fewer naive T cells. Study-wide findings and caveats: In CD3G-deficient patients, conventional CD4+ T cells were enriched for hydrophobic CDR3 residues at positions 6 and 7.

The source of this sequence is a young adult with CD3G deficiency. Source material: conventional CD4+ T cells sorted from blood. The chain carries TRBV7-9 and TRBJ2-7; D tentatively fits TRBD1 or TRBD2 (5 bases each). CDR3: CASSLGDGPYEQYF. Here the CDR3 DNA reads TGTGCCAGCAGCTTAGGGGACGGCCCCTACGAGCAGTACTTC.